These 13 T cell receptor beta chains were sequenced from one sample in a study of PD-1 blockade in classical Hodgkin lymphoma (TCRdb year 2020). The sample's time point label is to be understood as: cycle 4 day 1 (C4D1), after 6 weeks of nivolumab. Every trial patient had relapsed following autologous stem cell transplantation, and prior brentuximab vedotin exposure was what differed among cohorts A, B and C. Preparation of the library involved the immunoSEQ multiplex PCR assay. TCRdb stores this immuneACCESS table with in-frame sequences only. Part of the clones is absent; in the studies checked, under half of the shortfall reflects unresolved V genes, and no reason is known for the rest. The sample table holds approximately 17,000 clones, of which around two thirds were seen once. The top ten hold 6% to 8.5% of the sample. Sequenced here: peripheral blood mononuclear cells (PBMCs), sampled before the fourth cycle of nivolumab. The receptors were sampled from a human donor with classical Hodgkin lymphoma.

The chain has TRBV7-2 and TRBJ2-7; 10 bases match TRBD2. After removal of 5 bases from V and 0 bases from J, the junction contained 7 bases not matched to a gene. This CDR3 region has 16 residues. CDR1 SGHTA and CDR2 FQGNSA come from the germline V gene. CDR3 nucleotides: TGTGCCAGCAGCCGGAACGTAGCGGGAGGCTCCTACGAGCAGTACTTC. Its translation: CASSRNVAGGSYEQYF.

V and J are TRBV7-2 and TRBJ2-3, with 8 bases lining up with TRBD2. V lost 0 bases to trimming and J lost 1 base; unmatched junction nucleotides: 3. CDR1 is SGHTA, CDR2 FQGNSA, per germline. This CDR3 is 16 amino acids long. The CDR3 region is CASSLAATSGTDTQYF. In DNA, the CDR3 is TGTGCCAGCAGCTTAGCTGCGACTAGCGGCACAGATACGCAGTATTTT.

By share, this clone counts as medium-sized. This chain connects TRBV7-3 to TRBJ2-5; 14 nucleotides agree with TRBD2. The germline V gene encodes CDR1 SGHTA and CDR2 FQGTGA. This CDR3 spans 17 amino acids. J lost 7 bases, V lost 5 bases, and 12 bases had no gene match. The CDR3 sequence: CASSLYGTSGSGGTQYF. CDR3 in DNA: TGTGCCAGCAGCCTCTACGGGACTAGCGGGAGCGGCGGGACCCAGTACTTC.

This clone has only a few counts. The CDR3 DNA reads TGTGCCAGCAGCCTCTTAGGACAGGGACATAATTCACCCCTCCACTTT. Its protein product is CASSLLGQGHNSPLHF. V usage is TRBV5-6 and J usage is TRBJ1-6; 8 bases match TRBD1. V dropped 4 bases and J dropped 5; count of bases not matched to a gene: 8. This CDR3 has 16 amino acids. Germline V gene lookup returns CDR1 SGHDT and CDR2 YYEEEE.

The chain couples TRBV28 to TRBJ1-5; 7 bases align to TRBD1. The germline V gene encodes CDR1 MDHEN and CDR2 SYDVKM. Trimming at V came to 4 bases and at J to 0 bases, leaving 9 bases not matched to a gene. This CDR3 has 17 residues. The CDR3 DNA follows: TGTGCCAGCAGTTCCCGGGACAGAGGTTTTAGCAATCAGCCCCAGCATTTT. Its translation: CASSSRDRGFSNQPQHF.

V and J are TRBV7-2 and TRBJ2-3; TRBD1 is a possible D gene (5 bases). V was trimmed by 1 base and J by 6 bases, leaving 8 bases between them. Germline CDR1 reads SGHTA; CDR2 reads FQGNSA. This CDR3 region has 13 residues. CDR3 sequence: CASSLGGADTQYF. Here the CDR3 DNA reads TGTGCCAGCAGCTTAGGTGGGGCGGATACGCAGTATTTT.

The CDR3 reads CASSPKGPDTQYF. CDR3 nucleotide sequence: TGTGCCAGCAGCCCCAAGGGCCCAGATACGCAGTATTTT. The chain couples TRBV7-9 to TRBJ2-3; D is unclear. CDR3 size: 13 residues. Germline V gene data show CDR1 as SEHNR and CDR2 as FQNEAQ (reference sequence). V lost 5 bases and J 4 bases, leaving 10 bases between the germline ends.

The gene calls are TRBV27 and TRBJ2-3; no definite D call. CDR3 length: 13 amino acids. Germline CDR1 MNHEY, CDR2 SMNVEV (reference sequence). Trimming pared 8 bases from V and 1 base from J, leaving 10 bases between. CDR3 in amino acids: CASAPQRTDTQYF. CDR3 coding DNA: TGTGCCAGCGCGCCACAGCGCACAGATACGCAGTATTTT.

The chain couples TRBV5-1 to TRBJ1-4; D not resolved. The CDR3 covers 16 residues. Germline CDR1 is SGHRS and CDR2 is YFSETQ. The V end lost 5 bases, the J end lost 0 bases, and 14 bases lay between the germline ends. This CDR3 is CASSMQMGSTNEKLFF. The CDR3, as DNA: TGCGCCAGCAGTATGCAAATGGGGTCAACTAATGAAAAACTGTTTTTT.

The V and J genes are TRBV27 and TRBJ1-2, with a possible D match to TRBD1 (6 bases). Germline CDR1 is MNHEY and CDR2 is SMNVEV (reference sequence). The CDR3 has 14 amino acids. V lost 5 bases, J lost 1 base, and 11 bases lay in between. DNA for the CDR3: TGTGCCAGCAGTCCAGGACAGCGTAACTATGGCTACACCTTC. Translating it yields CASSPGQRNYGYTF.

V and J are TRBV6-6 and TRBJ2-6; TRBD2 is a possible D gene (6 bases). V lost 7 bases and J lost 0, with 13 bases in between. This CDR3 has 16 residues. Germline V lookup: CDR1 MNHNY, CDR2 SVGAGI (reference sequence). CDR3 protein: CASISGRYSGANVLTF. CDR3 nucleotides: TGTGCCAGCATTAGCGGCCGGTACTCTGGGGCCAACGTCCTGACTTTC.

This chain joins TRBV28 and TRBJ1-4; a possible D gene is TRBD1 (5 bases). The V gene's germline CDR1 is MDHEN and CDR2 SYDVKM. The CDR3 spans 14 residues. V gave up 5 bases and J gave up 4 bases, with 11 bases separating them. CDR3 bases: TGTGCCAGCAGTGTCGCAGGGCGTAATGAAAAACTGTTTTTT. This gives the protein CASSVAGRNEKLFF.

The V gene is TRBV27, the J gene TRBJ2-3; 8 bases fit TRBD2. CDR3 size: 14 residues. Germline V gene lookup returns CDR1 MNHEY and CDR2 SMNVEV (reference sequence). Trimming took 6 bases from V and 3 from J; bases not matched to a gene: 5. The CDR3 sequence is CASSLSGVTDTQYF. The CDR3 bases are TGTGCCAGCAGCCTTAGCGGGGTTACAGATACGCAGTATTTT.